This is a list of T cell receptor beta chains from one sample in a study of blood T cell repertoires in COVID-19. Generated by immunoSEQ multiplex PCR, the TCRdb table keeps only in-frame clones and is missing some. This table has 250,000 to 350,000 clones, around 87% appearing once. The source material was peripheral blood. The receptors stem from a woman aged 45-65 years who had recovered from COVID-19. Both conserved end residues are part of each CDR3. The D gene is left open where the match is weak. Expanded clones are given a class, and other clones once, few, many or no size at all.

TRBJ2-7,TRBV5-1,-,-,TGCGCCAGCCGCCGAGGCCGGGACACCTCCTACGAGCAGTACTTC,CASRRGRDTSYEQYF
TRBJ2-7,TRBV10-1,few,-,TGCGCCAGCAGTGAGTCCAACAGGGTACGGGAGCAGTACTTC,CASSESNRVREQYF
TRBJ1-5,TRBV4-2,few,TRBD1,TGTGCCAGCAGCCTTGGGACAGCGATGCATTTT,CASSLGTAMHF
TRBJ1-6,TRBV12-3/TRBV12-4,-,-,TGTGCCAGCAGTGTCTCCGGGGATTCACCCCTCCACTTT,CASSVSGDSPLHF
TRBJ1-5,TRBV6-9,-,-,TGTGCCAGCAGTTACCTGGACAAGAATCAGCCCCAGCATTTT,CASSYLDKNQPQHF
TRBJ2-1,TRBV9,-,TRBD2,TGTGCCAGCAGCGTCCTAGCGGAGAGCTCCTACAATGAGCAGTTCTTC,CASSVLAESSYNEQFF
TRBJ2-7,TRBV13,-,-,TGTGCCAGCAGCTTAGCCAGGGACGAGCAGTACTTC,CASSLARDEQYF
TRBJ1-2,TRBV7-2,-,TRBD1,TGTGCCAGCAGCCCCGCCCCCCTAGGGGGCTACTATGGCTACACCTTC,CASSPAPLGGYYGYTF
TRBJ1-1,TRBV6-5,-,-,TGTGCCAGCACCCTTCGGGGGGGCGCGAGGAGAGCTTTCTTT,CASTLRGGARRAFF
TRBJ2-3,TRBV6-4,-,TRBD2,TGTGCCAGCAGTACCGGGACTAGTGGGACAGATACGCAGTATTTT,CASSTGTSGTDTQYF
TRBJ2-7,TRBV5-1,-,TRBD1,TGCGCCAGCCATCTCGGCGACAGGGATAACTACGAGCAGTACTTC,CASHLGDRDNYEQYF
TRBJ1-5,TRBV6-1,-,TRBD1,TGTGCCAGCAGTGAAGGCAGGGGGCCCTTTTATAGCAATCAGCCCCAGCATTTT,CASSEGRGPFYSNQPQHF
TRBJ1-2,TRBV4-3,-,TRBD1,TGCGCCAGCAGCCAAGATGGTAACAGGGGGTACGGCTACACCTTC,CASSQDGNRGYGYTF
TRBJ2-7,TRBV6-6,-,-,TGTGCCAGCAGTTACTCGACGGGCAGGGGAGACGAGCAGTACTTC,CASSYSTGRGDEQYF
TRBJ1-2,TRBV6-1,-,-,TGTGCCAGCAGTGAAACAGGGTATTTTGGCTACACCTTC,CASSETGYFGYTF
TRBJ2-3,TRBV19,-,TRBD2,TGTGCCAGTAGTTTCACTAGCGGGGGCGCAGATACGCAGTATTTT,CASSFTSGGADTQYF
TRBJ2-2,TRBV10-3,-,-,TGTGCGGTGGCAGGGGATAATGGCGGGGAGCTGTTTTTT,CAVAGDNGGELFF
TRBJ1-2,TRBV30,-,-,TGTGCCTGGAGTCCCGGGGCTAACTATGGCTACACCTTC,CAWSPGANYGYTF
TRBJ1-1,TRBV28,-,-,TGTGCCAGCAGTTTAGGGGGACAAACTGAAGCTTTCTTT,CASSLGGQTEAFF
TRBJ2-5,TRBV10-3,-,-,TGTGCCATCAGTGAGCGGAAAGAGCAAGAGGCCCAGTACTTC,CAISERKEQEAQYF
TRBJ1-6,TRBV7-8,-,-,TGTGCCAGCAGCTTAGCGATGGGGCAGACCCTCCACTTT,CASSLAMGQTLHF
TRBJ2-7,TRBV7-9,few,-,TGTGCCAGCAGCTTCACCTCAGCCTACGAGCAGTACTTC,CASSFTSAYEQYF